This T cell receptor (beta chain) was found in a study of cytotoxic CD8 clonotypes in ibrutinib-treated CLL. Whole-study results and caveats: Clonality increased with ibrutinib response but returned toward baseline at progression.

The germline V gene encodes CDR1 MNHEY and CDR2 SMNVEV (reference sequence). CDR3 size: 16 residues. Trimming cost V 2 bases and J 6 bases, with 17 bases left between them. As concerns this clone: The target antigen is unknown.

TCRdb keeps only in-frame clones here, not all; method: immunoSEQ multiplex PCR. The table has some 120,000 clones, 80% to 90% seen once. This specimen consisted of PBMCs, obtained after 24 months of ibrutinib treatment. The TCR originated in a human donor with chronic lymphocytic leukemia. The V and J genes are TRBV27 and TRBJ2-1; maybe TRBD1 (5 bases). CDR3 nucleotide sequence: TGTGCCAGCAGTTTAATGTCCCACTGGGGCGTCAATGAGCAGTTCTTC. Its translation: CASSLMSHWGVNEQFF.